The entry below describes one T cell receptor (beta chain). What it binds is not known. General study points: Whole repertoires were not studied in the larger cohort, only one V-J beta rearrangement. Tumor Tregs overlapped most with tumor, then blood, naive CD4+ cells.

Treg sorting used a CD4+CD25+CD127-/low gate. Trimming stripped 0 bases from V and 2 bases from J, with 5 bases between. Germline V gives CDR1 SGHNT, CDR2 YYREEE (reference sequence). This CDR3 contains 13 residues. Constant-region reverse primers amplified full-length variable regions, followed by semi-nested Nested Universal Primer A PCR. In TCRdb, the 5' RACE reads were re-called with MiXCR into one record per CDR3 protein. The sample lists over 40,000 distinct CDR3 sequences; less than 25% were seen once. The genes are TRBV5-4 and TRBJ1-1, with D unclear. This sequence was found in a female donor with breast cancer. Sequenced input: Tregs sorted from blood. The CDR3, as DNA: TGTGCCAGCAGCTTGGTCTCCAACACTGAAGCTTTCTTT. Translated, it gives CASSLVSNTEAFF.